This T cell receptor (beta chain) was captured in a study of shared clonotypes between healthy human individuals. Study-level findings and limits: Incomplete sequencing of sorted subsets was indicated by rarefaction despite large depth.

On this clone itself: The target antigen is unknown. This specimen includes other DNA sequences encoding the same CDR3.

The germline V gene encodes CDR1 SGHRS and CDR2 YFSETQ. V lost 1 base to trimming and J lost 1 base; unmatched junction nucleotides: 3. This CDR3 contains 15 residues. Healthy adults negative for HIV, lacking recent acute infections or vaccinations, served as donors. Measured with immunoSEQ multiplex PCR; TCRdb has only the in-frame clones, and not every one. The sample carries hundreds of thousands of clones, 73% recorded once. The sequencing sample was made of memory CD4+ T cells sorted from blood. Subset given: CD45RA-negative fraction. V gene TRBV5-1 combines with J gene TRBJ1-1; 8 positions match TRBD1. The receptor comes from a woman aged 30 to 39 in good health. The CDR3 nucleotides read TGCGCCAGCAGCTTGTCCGGGACAGGGAACACTGAAGCTTTCTTT. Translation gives CASSLSGTGNTEAFF.